This T cell receptor (beta chain) was captured by sequencing in a study of blood T cells in healthy people across ages. Study-wide points: There were more naive CD4+ cells and higher diversity in long-lived donors than in aged donors.

Together with a sample-barcoded 5' primer, a J-beta primer mix was included in a second PCR lasting roughly 6 to 12 cycles. TCRdb re-derived calls from the 5' RACE reads in MiXCR, one entry per CDR3 protein. The sample carries 1,300,000 or so distinct CDR3 sequences, roughly 60% recorded once. For every donor, a draw yielded ten milliliters of peripheral blood. A minimum of 6.5 million PBMCs was isolated per sample. Concerning this clonotype itself: Its antigen is unidentified.

The CDR3 consists of 16 residues. Per germline, CDR1 MNHNY and CDR2 SVGAGI (reference sequence). V was clipped by 7 bases and J by 0 bases; unmatched bases: 11. The clonotype originates from a man younger than 30 in good health. The sequencing sample was made of blood. J is TRBJ2-7 and V is TRBV6-6; the match to TRBD1 covers 8 bases. The CDR3 loop reads CASIDIQGVFSYEQYF. DNA for the CDR3: TGTGCCAGCATCGATATACAGGGGGTGTTCTCCTACGAGCAGTACTTC.